The 25 T cell receptor beta chains presented below share a single source sample, sequenced in a study of shared clonotypes between healthy human individuals. Only in-frame clones appear in the TCRdb table, and some are missing; sequencing was by immunoSEQ multiplex PCR. The table has more than 900,000 clones, around three quarters seen once. Sequenced material: memory CD4+ T cells from PBMCs. As to subset: CD45RA-negative fraction. Every receptor here comes from a man aged 18 to 29 in good health. Some clones in this sample may be carry-over from other donors' samples.

Of note for this clone: A much larger clone sits a single nucleotide away, making a read error possible. V is TRBV7-2 and J is TRBJ2-7, with 11 bases lining up with TRBD2. The germline V gene has CDR1 SGHTA and CDR2 FQGNSA. The CDR3 is 15 residues long. Trimming removed 5 bases from V and 0 bases from J; junction bases left unmatched: 3. CDR3 sequence: CASSVTSGSSYEQYF. In DNA, the CDR3 is TGTGCCAGCAGCGTAACTAGCGGGAGCTCCTACGAGCAGTACTTC.

The chain combines TRBV19 with TRBJ2-6; 10 positions match TRBD2. The CDR3 totals 18 residues. Trimming took 6 bases from V and 0 from J; bases not matched to a gene: 8. Germline V lookup: CDR1 LNHDA, CDR2 SQIVND (reference sequence). CDR3 nucleotide sequence: TGTGCCAGTAGACTAAGCGGGAGGGCCTACTCTGGGGCCAACGTCCTGACTTTC. Encoded protein: CASRLSGRAYSGANVLTF.

The V call is TRBV11-2, the J call TRBJ1-1; D is perhaps TRBD1 (5 bases). Germline V gene data show CDR1 as SGHAT and CDR2 as FQNNGV. The CDR3 covers 16 residues. The V end was cut by 5 bases, the J end by 1 base, with 17 bases between. CDR3 nucleotides: TGTGCCAGCAGCCCCCTGGGAGTCGGGGGGAACACTGAAGCTTTCTTT. It is translated as CASSPLGVGGNTEAFF.

The chain carries TRBV5-1 and TRBJ2-2, with D perhaps given as TRBD1 or TRBD2 (5 bases each). Germline-derived CDR1 and CDR2 are SGHRS and YFSETQ. Trimming removed 3 bases from V and 1 base from J, with 10 bases in between. The CDR3 length is 15 residues. The CDR3 is CASSWDGQNTGELFF. CDR3 DNA sequence: TGCGCCAGCAGCTGGGACGGCCAGAACACCGGGGAGCTGTTTTTT.

The chain uses TRBV2 and TRBJ1-3, with 7 bases that match TRBD1. This CDR3 has 13 residues. V dropped 3 bases and J dropped 7; count of bases not matched to a gene: 3. Germline V gene lookup returns CDR1 SNHLY and CDR2 FYNNEI. CDR3 residues: CASSDRGSNTIYF. The DNA for the CDR3 is TGTGCCAGCAGTGACAGGGGGAGTAACACCATATATTTT.

This clone was counted at least ten times. The chain links TRBV7-2 to TRBJ2-3; D uncertain. Trimming removed 1 base from V and 6 bases from J, with 17 bases in between. From germline, CDR1 is SGHTA and CDR2 FQGNSA. The CDR3 loop spans 16 amino acids. The CDR3 is CASSLGVAGLIDTQYF. The DNA for the CDR3 is TGTGCCAGCAGCTTAGGAGTGGCCGGTCTGATCGATACGCAGTATTTT.

As for this clone: Distinct nucleotide sequences in the sample also encode this CDR3. The chain couples TRBV7-6 to TRBJ2-6; no definite D call. Trimming removed 1 base at V and 2 bases at J, with 3 bases between. The CDR3 has 14 amino acids. Germline V gives CDR1 SGHVS, CDR2 FNYEAQ. The CDR3 nucleotides are TGTGCCAGCAGCTTAGATCCTGGGGCCAACGTCCTGACTTTC. It yields the protein CASSLDPGANVLTF.

The chain carries TRBV23-1 and TRBJ2-2; 7 nucleotides align to TRBD2. TRBV23-1 is treated as an ORF (open reading frame) with a function not yet certain. J was trimmed by 3 bases and V by 0 bases; bases with no gene match: 10. The CDR3 totals 18 residues. The CDR3 nucleotides read TGCGCCAGCAGTCAATCGAATCGCGGGAGTTGGGACACCGGGGAGCTGTTTTTT. Its translation is CASSQSNRGSWDTGELFF.

This clone was picked up one time. The chain carries TRBV25-1 and TRBJ2-1; weak D call: TRBD2 (5 bases). The CDR3 extends over 13 amino acids. The V gene's germline CDR1 is MGHDK and CDR2 SYGVNS. Trimming removed 4 bases from V and 9 bases from J, with 13 bases in between. This chain's CDR3 is CASSGPPRGEQFF. The CDR3 nucleotides read TGTGCCAGCAGTGGACCCCCCCGGGGTGAGCAGTTCTTC. The complete variable domain, with remaining parts taken from reference TRBV25-1 and TRBJ2-1, reads EADIYQTPRYLVIGTGKKITLECSQTMGHDKMYWYQQDPGMELHLIHYSYGVNSTEKGDLSSESTVSRIRTEHFPLTLESARPSHTSQYLCASSGPPRGEQFFGPGTRLTVL.

Concerning this clone: The same CDR3 arises from other DNA sequences in this sample as well. The chain carries TRBV28 and TRBJ2-1; D remains ambiguous. Germline loops: CDR1 MDHEN, CDR2 SYDVKM. V shed 5 bases and J shed 7 bases, with 9 bases lying between them. The CDR3 is 12 amino acids. CDR3 region: CASSLLGNEQFF. CDR3 DNA sequence: TGTGCCAGCAGTCTCCTCGGGAATGAGCAGTTCTTC.

This sequence joins TRBV7-9 and TRBJ2-6; D gene ambiguous. Between the trimmed V and J ends, which lost 5 bases and 3 bases, there was a span of 17 bases. Germline V gene sequence: CDR1 SEHNR, CDR2 FQNEAQ (reference sequence). The CDR3 is 17 residues long. The CDR3 sequence: CASSPIIGSNGANVLTF. CDR3 sequence (DNA): TGTGCCAGCAGCCCGATTATAGGGTCGAATGGGGCCAACGTCCTGACTTTC.

CDR3 loop: CASKLVQDTEAFF. CDR3 bases: TGTGCCAGCAAGCTCGTACAGGACACTGAAGCTTTCTTT. The chain joins TRBV5-6 to TRBJ1-1; D perhaps matches TRBD1 (5 bases). The CDR3 loop spans 13 amino acids. Trimming pared 6 bases from V and 3 bases from J, leaving 12 bases between. Germline V CDR1 and CDR2: SGHDT, YYEEEE.

The chain employs TRBV5-1 and TRBJ1-2; possibly TRBD1 for D (6 bases). Between the trimmed V and J ends, which lost 0 bases and 6 bases, there was a span of 12 bases. This CDR3 is built from 14 residues. Germline CDR1 SGHRS, CDR2 YFSETQ. CDR3 DNA sequence: TGCGCCAGCAGCTTGGCCGAGGCAGGGGATGGCTACACCTTC. Translating gives CASSLAEAGDGYTF.

This rearrangement joins TRBV7-3 to TRBJ1-2; D gene uncertain. With 3 bases removed from V and 5 bases from J, the gap between germline ends came to 10 bases. Germline loops: CDR1 SGHTA, CDR2 FQGTGA. This CDR3 is 13 amino acids long. CDR3 bases: TGTGCCAGCAGCTTGACACCGGATTATGGCTACACCTTC. Amino acid sequence: CASSLTPDYGYTF.

This chain joins TRBV2 and TRBJ1-5; D not resolved. This CDR3 spans 15 amino acids. Per germline, CDR1 SNHLY and CDR2 FYNNEI. Between the trimmed V and J ends, which lost 0 bases and 4 bases, there was a span of 10 bases. CDR3 bases: TGTGCCAGCAGTGAAGCGGTACAGATAAATCAGCCCCAGCATTTT. Its translation is CASSEAVQINQPQHF.

The genes are TRBV6-5 and TRBJ1-3; unclear D gene. The CDR3 totals 14 residues. Germline CDR1 reads MNHEY; CDR2 reads SVGAGI. The germline V and J ends were trimmed by 5 bases and 7 bases, with 15 bases remaining between them. The CDR3 reads CASSRTAVGNTIYF. Here the CDR3 DNA reads TGTGCCAGCAGTAGGACGGCTGTAGGGAACACCATATATTTT.

This rearrangement joins TRBV28 to TRBJ1-2; D might be TRBD1 (5 bases). The V end lost 2 bases, the J end lost 2 bases, and 15 bases lay between the germline ends. Per the germline V gene, CDR1 is MDHEN and CDR2 is SYDVKM. CDR3 length: 16 amino acids. CDR3 amino acids: CASSLGGGGFNYGYTF. CDR3 bases: TGTGCCAGCAGTTTAGGTGGCGGGGGGTTCAACTATGGCTACACCTTC.

V gene TRBV6-1 combines with J gene TRBJ1-2; D is perhaps TRBD1 (5 bases). The V end lost 6 bases, the J end lost 1 base, and 12 bases lay between the germline ends. Per germline, CDR1 MNHNS and CDR2 SASEGT. This CDR3 is built from 14 residues. Written as DNA, the CDR3 is TGTGCCAGCAGAAATGGGACGGTTAACTATGGCTACACCTTC. Its translation: CASRNGTVNYGYTF.

V usage is TRBV7-2 and J usage is TRBJ2-7; no definite D call. Trimming cost V 1 base and J 2 bases, with 12 bases left between them. Germline V gene sequence: CDR1 SGHTA, CDR2 FQGNSA. The CDR3 contains 15 residues. The DNA of the CDR3 is TGTGCCAGCAGCTTAGGTCGGCCACTGACCTACGAGCAGTACTTC. As protein: CASSLGRPLTYEQYF.

The chain employs TRBV6-4 and TRBJ2-1; D gene uncertain. CDR3 length: 16 amino acids. V lost 2 bases and J lost 2, with 13 bases in between. Germline loops: CDR1 MRHNA, CDR2 SNTAGT. CDR3 loop: CASSDRIRSPYNEQFF. The CDR3 coding sequence is TGTGCCAGCAGTGACCGCATTAGAAGTCCCTACAATGAGCAGTTCTTC.

In its sample, this clone was seen many times. Other DNA sequences in this sample translate to the same CDR3. This chain uses TRBV28 with TRBJ1-2; possible D gene TRBD1, 5 bases. Germline assignment: CDR1 MDHEN and CDR2 SYDVKM. The CDR3 extends over 12 amino acids. Trimming removed 3 bases from V and 4 bases from J, with 6 bases in between. As DNA, the CDR3 is TGTGCCAGCAGTTTGAGGGGCTATGGCTACACCTTC. Amino acid sequence: CASSLRGYGYTF.

The rearrangement joins TRBV6-6 to TRBJ2-7; a possible D gene is TRBD2 (6 bases). The CDR3 length is 15 residues. Germline lookup yields CDR1 MNHNY and CDR2 SVGAGI (reference sequence). V was pared by 0 bases and J by 2 bases, with 11 bases between. DNA of the CDR3: TGTGCCAGCAGTTACTCCAGCGGGTCCACCTACGAGCAGTACTTC. Translating it yields CASSYSSGSTYEQYF.

The chain links TRBV18 to TRBJ2-7; 7 nucleotides line up with TRBD1. V was pared by 3 bases and J by 6 bases, with 20 bases of the junction left unmatched. Germline V gene lookup returns CDR1 KGHSH and CDR2 LQKENI. The CDR3 length is 18 residues. CDR3 in DNA: TGTGCCAGCTCACCCAACCCACCACTATTACAGGGGATCCGCGAGCAGTACTTC. Translated, it gives CASSPNPPLLQGIREQYF.

This rearrangement joins TRBV15 to TRBJ1-3, with D tentatively TRBD1 (6 bases). Germline V gene sequence: CDR1 LNHNV, CDR2 YYDKDF (reference sequence). The ends were cut back, 3 bases at V and 4 bases at J, with 19 bases in the middle. The CDR3 spans 17 residues. CDR3 in DNA: TGTGCCACCAGCAGGGGGGCCGGGACCACCTCAGGAAACACCATATATTTT. Protein product: CATSRGAGTTSGNTIYF.

The V gene is TRBV7-2, the J gene TRBJ1-1; possible D gene TRBD1, 6 bases. Trimming took 5 bases from V and 4 from J, leaving 17 bases between them. This CDR3 is built from 15 residues. In germline, CDR1 is SGHTA, CDR2 FQGNSA. CDR3 in amino acids: CASSRQADYPTEAFF. The CDR3 coding sequence is TGTGCCAGCAGCAGACAGGCAGATTATCCCACTGAAGCTTTCTTT.